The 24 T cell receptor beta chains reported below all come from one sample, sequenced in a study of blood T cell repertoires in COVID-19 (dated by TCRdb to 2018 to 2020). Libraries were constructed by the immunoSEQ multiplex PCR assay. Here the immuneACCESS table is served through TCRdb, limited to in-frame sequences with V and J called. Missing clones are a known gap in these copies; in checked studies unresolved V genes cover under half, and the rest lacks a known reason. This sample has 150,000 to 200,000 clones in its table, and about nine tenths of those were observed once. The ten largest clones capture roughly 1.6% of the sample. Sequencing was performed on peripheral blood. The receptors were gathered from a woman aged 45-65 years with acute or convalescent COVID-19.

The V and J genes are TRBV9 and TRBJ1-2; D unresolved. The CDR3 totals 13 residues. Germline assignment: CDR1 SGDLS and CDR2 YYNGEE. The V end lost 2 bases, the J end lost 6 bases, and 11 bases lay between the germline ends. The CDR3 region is CASSVGEVNGYTF. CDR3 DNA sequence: TGTGCCAGCAGCGTTGGGGAGGTTAATGGCTACACCTTC.

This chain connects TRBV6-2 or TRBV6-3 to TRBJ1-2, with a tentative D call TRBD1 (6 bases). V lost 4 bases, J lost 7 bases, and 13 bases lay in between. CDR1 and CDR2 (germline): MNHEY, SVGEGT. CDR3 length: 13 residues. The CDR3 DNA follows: TGTGCCAGCAGTTTTCCGGGGGGCTTTGGCTACACCTTC. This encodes CASSFPGGFGYTF.

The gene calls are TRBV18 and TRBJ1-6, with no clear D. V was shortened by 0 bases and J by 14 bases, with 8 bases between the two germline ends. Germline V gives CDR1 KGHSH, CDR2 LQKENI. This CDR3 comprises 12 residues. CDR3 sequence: CASSPPGETLHF. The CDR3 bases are TGTGCCAGCTCACCACCGGGAGAAACCCTCCACTTT.

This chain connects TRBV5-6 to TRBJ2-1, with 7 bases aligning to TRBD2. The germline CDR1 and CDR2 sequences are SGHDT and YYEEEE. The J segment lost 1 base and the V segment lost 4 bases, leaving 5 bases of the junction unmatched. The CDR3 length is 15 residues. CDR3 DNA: TGTGCCAGCAGCATACTAGCGTCATCCTACAATGAGCAGTTCTTC. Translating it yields CASSILASSYNEQFF.

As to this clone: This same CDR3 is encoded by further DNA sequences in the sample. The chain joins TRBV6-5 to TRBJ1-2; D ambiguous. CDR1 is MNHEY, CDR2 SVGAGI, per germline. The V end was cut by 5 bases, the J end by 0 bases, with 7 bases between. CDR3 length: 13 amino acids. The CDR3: CASSPGANYGYTF. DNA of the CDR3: TGTGCCAGCAGTCCCGGGGCTAACTATGGCTACACCTTC.

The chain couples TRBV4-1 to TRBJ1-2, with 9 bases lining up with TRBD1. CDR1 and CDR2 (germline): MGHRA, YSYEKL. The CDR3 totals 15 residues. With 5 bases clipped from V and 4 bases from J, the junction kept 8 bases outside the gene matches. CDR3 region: CASSTGQGRSYGYTF. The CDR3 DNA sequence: TGCGCCAGCAGCACCGGACAGGGGCGAAGCTATGGCTACACCTTC.

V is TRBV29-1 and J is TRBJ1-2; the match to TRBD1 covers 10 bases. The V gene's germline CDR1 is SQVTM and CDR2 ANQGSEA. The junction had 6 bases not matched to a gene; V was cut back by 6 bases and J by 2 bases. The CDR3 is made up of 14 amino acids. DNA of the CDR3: TGCAGCGTACTCGCGGGACAGGGGAACTATGGCTACACCTTC. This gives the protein CSVLAGQGNYGYTF. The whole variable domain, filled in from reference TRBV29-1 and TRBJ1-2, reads SAVISQKPSRDICQRGTSLTIQCQVDSQVTMMFWYRQQPGQSLTLIATANQGSEATYESGFVIDKFPISRPNLTFSTLTVSNMSPEDSSIYLCSVLAGQGNYGYTFGSGTRLTVV.

CDR3 nucleotides: TGTGCCAGCAGTTTGGACGGGAGGGCCAGTGAGACCCAGTACTTC. This encodes CASSLDGRASETQYF. The genes are TRBV6-5 and TRBJ2-5; 8 positions match TRBD2. Germline CDR1 MNHEY, CDR2 SVGAGI. V lost 4 bases to trimming and J lost 5 bases; unmatched junction nucleotides: 9. The CDR3 is 15 amino acids.

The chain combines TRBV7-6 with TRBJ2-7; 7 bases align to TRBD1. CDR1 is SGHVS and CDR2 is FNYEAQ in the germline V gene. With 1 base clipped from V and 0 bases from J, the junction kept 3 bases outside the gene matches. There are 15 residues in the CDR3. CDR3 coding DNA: TGTGCCAGCAGCTTAGAGACAGGGACCTCCTACGAGCAGTACTTC. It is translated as CASSLETGTSYEQYF.

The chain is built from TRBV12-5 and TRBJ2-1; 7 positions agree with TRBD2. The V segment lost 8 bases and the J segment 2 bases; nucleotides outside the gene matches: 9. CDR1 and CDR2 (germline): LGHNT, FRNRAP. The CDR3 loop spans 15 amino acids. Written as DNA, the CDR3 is TGTGCTAGTACCGCGAGCGGGGAGCCCTACAATGAGCAGTTCTTC. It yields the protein CASTASGEPYNEQFF.

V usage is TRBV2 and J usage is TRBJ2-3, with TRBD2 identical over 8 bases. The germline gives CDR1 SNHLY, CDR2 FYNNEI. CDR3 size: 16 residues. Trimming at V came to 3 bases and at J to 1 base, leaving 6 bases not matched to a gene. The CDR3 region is CASSELEAGGTDTQYF. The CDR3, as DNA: TGTGCCAGCAGTGAGCTCGAAGCGGGGGGCACAGATACGCAGTATTTT.

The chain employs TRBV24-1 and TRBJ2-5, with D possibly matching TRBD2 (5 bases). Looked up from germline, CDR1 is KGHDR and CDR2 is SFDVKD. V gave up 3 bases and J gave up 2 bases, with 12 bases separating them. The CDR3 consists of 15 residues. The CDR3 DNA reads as TGTGCCACCAGTGATCCCCGGCGGGCGCAAGAGACCCAGTACTTC. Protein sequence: CATSDPRRAQETQYF.

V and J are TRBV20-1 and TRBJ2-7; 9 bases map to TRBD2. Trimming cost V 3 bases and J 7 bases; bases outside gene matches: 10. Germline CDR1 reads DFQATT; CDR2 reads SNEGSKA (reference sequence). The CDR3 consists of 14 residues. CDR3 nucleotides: TGCAGTGCTAGTGATGCGGGAGGGCCGTCGGAGCAGTACTTC. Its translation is CSASDAGGPSEQYF.

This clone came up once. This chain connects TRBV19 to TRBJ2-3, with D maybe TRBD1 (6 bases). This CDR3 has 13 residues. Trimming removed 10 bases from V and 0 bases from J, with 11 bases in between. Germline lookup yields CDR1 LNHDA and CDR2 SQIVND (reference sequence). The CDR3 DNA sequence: TGTGCCACAACAGGGTTCAGCACAGATACGCAGTATTTT. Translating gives CATTGFSTDTQYF.

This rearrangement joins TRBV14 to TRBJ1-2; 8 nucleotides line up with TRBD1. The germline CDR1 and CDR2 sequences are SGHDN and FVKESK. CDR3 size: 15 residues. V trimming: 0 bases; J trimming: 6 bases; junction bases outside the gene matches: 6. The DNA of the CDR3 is TGTGCCAGCAGCCAAGACCGGACAGGGAACGATGGCTACACCTTC. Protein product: CASSQDRTGNDGYTF.

The DNA for the CDR3 is TGTGCCAGCAGCTTAAACGGGGAAGAGACCCAGTACTTC. Its translation is CASSLNGEETQYF. The rearrangement uses TRBV11-3 and TRBJ2-5; possibly TRBD2 for D (5 bases). The V gene lost 2 bases and the J gene lost 3 bases, with 7 bases spanning the gap. The CDR3 contains 13 residues. Germline V lookup: CDR1 SGHNT, CDR2 YENEEA.

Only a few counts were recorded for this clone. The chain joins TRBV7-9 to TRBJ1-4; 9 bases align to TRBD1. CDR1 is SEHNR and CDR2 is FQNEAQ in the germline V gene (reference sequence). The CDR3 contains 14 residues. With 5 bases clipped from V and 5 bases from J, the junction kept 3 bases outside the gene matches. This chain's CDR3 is CASSTGTGNEKLFF. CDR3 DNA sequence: TGTGCCAGCAGCACCGGGACAGGGAATGAAAAACTGTTTTTT.

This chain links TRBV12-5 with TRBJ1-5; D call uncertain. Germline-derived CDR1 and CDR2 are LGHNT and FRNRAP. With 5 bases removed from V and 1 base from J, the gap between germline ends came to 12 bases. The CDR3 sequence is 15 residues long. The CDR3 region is CASGPREGSNQPQHF. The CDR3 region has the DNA TGTGCTAGTGGTCCCCGGGAGGGAAGCAATCAGCCCCAGCATTTT.

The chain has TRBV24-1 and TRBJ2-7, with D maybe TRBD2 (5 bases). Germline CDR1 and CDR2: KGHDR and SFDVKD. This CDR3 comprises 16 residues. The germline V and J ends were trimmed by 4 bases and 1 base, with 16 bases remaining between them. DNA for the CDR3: TGTGCCACCAGTGACACAAACGGGATCCCATCCTACGAGCAGTACTTC. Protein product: CATSDTNGIPSYEQYF.

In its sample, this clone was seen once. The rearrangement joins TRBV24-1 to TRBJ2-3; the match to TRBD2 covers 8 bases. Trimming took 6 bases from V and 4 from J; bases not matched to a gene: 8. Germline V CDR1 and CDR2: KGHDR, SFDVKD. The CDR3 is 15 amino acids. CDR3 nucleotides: TGTGCCACCAGTATAGCGGGGAGACAGGCAGATACGCAGTATTTT. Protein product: CATSIAGRQADTQYF.

The chain's CDR3 is CSASSVSGSYEQYF. The CDR3 DNA follows: TGCAGTGCTAGTAGTGTTAGCGGGAGCTACGAGCAGTACTTC. The gene calls are TRBV20-1 and TRBJ2-7; 9 bases map to TRBD2. The germline V gene encodes CDR1 DFQATT and CDR2 SNEGSKA (reference sequence). V trimming: 3 bases; J trimming: 3 bases; junction bases outside the gene matches: 6. This CDR3 is built from 14 residues.

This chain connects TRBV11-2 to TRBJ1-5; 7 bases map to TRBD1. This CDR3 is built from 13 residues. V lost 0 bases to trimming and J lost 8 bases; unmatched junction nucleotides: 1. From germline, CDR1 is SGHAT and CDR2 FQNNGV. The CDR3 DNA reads TGTGCCAGCAGCTTAGACAGGGGGAAGCCCCAGCATTTT. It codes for CASSLDRGKPQHF.

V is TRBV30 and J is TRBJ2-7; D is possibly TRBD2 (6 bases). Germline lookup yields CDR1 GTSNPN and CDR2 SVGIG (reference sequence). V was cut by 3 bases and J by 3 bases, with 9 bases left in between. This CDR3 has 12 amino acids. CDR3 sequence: CAWSEGGYEQYF. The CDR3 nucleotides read TGTGCCTGGAGCGAGGGAGGCTACGAGCAGTACTTC.

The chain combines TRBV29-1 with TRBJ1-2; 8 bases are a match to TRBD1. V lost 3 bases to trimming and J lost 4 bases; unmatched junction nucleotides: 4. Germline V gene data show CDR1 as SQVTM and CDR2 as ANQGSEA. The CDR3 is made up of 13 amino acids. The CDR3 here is CSVDPGQAYGYTF. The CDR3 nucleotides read TGCAGCGTTGACCCGGGACAGGCCTATGGCTACACCTTC.